This TCR beta chain was profiled in a study of T cell repertoires in cytomegalovirus infection. The length of the CDR3 is 17 residues. V lost 5 bases to trimming and J lost 0 bases, with 16 bases between them. From the reads, TCRdb called clonotypes with MiXCR, one entry per CDR3 protein. The sample lists around 500,000 distinct CDR3 sequences, about 42% occurring once. About this clonotype: Antigen: not known.

The chain uses TRBV12-3 or TRBV12-4 and TRBJ1-4; TRBD1 might be the D (6 bases). Sequencing was performed on cultured PBMCs, taken from culture after CMV antigen stimulation. This receptor was identified in a human donor in good health (CMV status not recorded). Some clones in this sample may be carry-over from other donors' samples. Here the CDR3 reads CASSPRWGAATNEKLFF. CDR3 bases: TGTGCCAGCAGTCCCCGGTGGGGGGCGGCAACTAATGAAAAACTGTTTTTT.